The present entry profiles one T cell receptor beta chain with its context. Germline assignment: CDR1 LNHDA and CDR2 SQIVND (reference sequence). V was trimmed by 4 bases and J by 1 base, leaving 12 bases between them. The CDR3 contains 15 residues. This record belongs to a study of blood T cell repertoires in COVID-19. Study-level information: There were acute and convalescent COVID-19 samples, and they came from the United States, Italy and Spain. PBMCs, B-cell-depleted T cells, or T cells provided the cDNA or gDNA that made up the material.

Authors' data handling: Amplification with reference gene primers provided the estimates of nucleated cell counts. Only in-frame clones appear in the TCRdb table, and some are missing; sequencing was by immunoSEQ multiplex PCR. For V, J and clone size, that table is used; D and trimming come from the DNA. The sample shows a few hundred thousand clones, 80% of them seen only once. The clonotype originates from a woman in her 70s with acute or convalescent COVID-19. This chain links TRBV19 with TRBJ2-3, with D possibly being TRBD2 (6 bases). Material for sequencing was peripheral blood. CDR3 DNA sequence: TGTGCCAGTAGTACAGATAGCGGCCGCACAGATACGCAGTATTTT. Amino acid sequence: CASSTDSGRTDTQYF.